This is a list of T cell receptor beta chains from one sample in a study of T cell changes during pregnancy in multiple sclerosis. Sequencing used immunoSEQ multiplex PCR; TCRdb keeps in-frame clones, though not all of them. The data show about 60,000 clones, 92% seen once. This sample comprised peripheral blood, obtained in the first trimester of pregnancy. Source of these receptors: a female donor with multiple sclerosis, enrolled in a pregnancy study. CDR3s include the opening cysteine and the closing phenylalanine or tryptophan. The order of the fields is V gene, CDR3 length, J gene, D gene, clone size, CDR3 protein, CDR3 DNA. D genes are given only for firm matches. Expanded clones get a size class; other rows say once, few or many, or leave the size out.

>TRBV11-3|17|TRBJ2-4|TRBD2|NA
CASSLAGGDRSKNIQYF
TGTGCCAGCAGCTTAGCGGGAGGGGACCGGTCCAAAAACATTCAGTACTTC
>TRBV7-6|15|TRBJ2-2|NA|once
CASSSTASLGGELFF
TGTGCCAGCAGCTCAACCGCTAGCTTAGGCGGGGAGCTGTTTTTT
>TRBV29-1|12|TRBJ2-7|NA|NA
CSVLTGPYEQYF
TGCAGCGTTCTAACAGGACCCTACGAGCAGTACTTC
>TRBV11-2|13|TRBJ1-2|NA|NA
CASRGVGGDGYTF
TGTGCCAGCAGAGGAGTCGGGGGGGATGGCTACACCTTC
>TRBV7-6|16|TRBJ2-3|TRBD1|NA
CASSQQGGGGTDTQYF
TGTGCCAGCAGCCAACAGGGGGGTGGAGGCACAGATACGCAGTATTTT
>TRBV4-3|15|TRBJ1-1|NA|NA
CASSQVTGMNTEAFF
TGCGCCAGCAGCCAAGTCACAGGGATGAACACTGAAGCTTTCTTT
>TRBV7-3|13|TRBJ1-2|TRBD1|NA
CASSYDRVRGYTF
TGTGCCAGCAGCTATGACAGGGTTCGCGGCTACACCTTC
>TRBV11-2|16|TRBJ1-5|NA|few
CASSLDSTEADQPQHF
TGTGCCAGCAGCTTAGATTCGACAGAGGCAGATCAGCCCCAGCATTTT
>TRBV2|14|TRBJ2-3|TRBD1|NA
CASEGQSLLDTQYF
TGTGCCAGCGAGGGACAGTCATTATTGGATACGCAGTATTTT
>TRBV9|17|TRBJ2-1|TRBD2|NA
CASSVEHSSGGASEQFF
TGTGCCAGCAGCGTAGAGCACTCTAGCGGGGGGGCCTCTGAGCAGTTCTTC
>TRBV5-6|12|TRBJ1-6|NA|NA
CASSPGASPLHF
TGTGCCAGCAGCCCAGGGGCCTCACCCCTCCACTTT
>TRBV6-6|16|TRBJ1-2|NA|NA
CASSYSGGTLNYGYTF
TGTGCCAGCAGTTACTCCGGCGGAACCCTGAACTATGGCTACACCTTC
>TRBV5-4|13|TRBJ2-3|NA|NA
CASSGPGADTQYF
TGTGCCAGCAGCGGCCCAGGGGCGGATACGCAGTATTTT
>TRBV7-9|17|TRBJ1-1|TRBD1|NA
CASSLASGRGRDTEAFF
TGTGCCAGCAGCTTAGCGTCAGGCAGGGGGCGCGACACTGAAGCTTTCTTT
>TRBV7-9|12|TRBJ1-5|NA|NA
CASSYSNQPQHF
TGTGCCAGCAGTTATAGCAATCAGCCCCAGCATTTT
>TRBV9|16|TRBJ2-5|NA|NA
CASSVGNFPPGETQYF
TGTGCCAGCAGCGTAGGCAACTTCCCTCCCGGGGAGACCCAGTACTTC
>TRBV7-2|11|TRBJ2-7|NA|NA
CASSSTYEQYF
TGTGCCAGCAGCTCTACTTACGAGCAGTACTTC
>TRBV21-1|13|TRBJ2-7|NA|NA
CASRRQGPYEQYF
TGTGCCAGCAGACGACAGGGGCCCTACGAGCAGTACTTC
>TRBV9|14|TRBJ1-2|TRBD1|NA
CASSPATGDYGYTF
TGTGCCAGCAGCCCTGCAACAGGGGACTATGGCTACACCTTC
>TRBV18|16|TRBJ2-1|NA|NA
CASSLLQGKALDEQFF
TGTGCCAGCTCACTCTTACAGGGTAAGGCCTTAGATGAGCAGTTCTTC
>TRBV7-2|14|TRBJ2-2|NA|NA
CASSLRQNTGELFF
TGTGCCAGCAGCTTACGACAGAACACCGGGGAGCTGTTTTTT
>TRBV6-4|16|TRBJ2-3|NA|NA
CASSDSAGPPANTQYF
TGTGCCAGCAGTGACTCGGCAGGTCCCCCCGCAAATACGCAGTATTTT